The 3 T cell receptor beta chains below all came from one sample that was sequenced in a study of cytomegalovirus exposure and HLA in healthy donors. The PCR made use of 60 Vbeta and 13 Jbeta primers. Clones were sequenced by immunoSEQ multiplex PCR, and TCRdb holds only the in-frame ones, with some missing. The profile covers 63,000 or so clones, with roughly two thirds appearing a single time and roughly 5.9% taken by the ten largest. Sequenced: PBMCs. These receptors came from a man aged 50 to 60 in good health and CMV-seronegative.

This clone has a handful of counts. This rearrangement joins TRBV30 to TRBJ2-1; 8 positions match TRBD2. The germline gives CDR1 GTSNPN, CDR2 SVGIG (reference sequence). The CDR3 loop spans 11 amino acids. The CDR3 loop reads CSGGPGNEQFF. CDR3 sequence (DNA): TGTTCGGGGGGGCCAGGCAATGAGCAGTTCTTC.

In the case of this clone: The junction and the germline gene differ at one end; a read error may be behind it. The rearrangement joins TRBV6-6 to TRBJ1-2, with D possibly being TRBD1 (6 bases). Germline V gene data show CDR1 as MNHNY and CDR2 as SVGAGI (reference sequence). The CDR3 is made up of 16 amino acids. The CDR3 bases are TGTGCCAGCAGTTGCCCCGCTGAAGGGACAAACTGTGGCTACACCTTC. This codes for CASSCPAEGTNCGYTF.

This clone was observed a few times. The V call is TRBV6-6, the J call TRBJ1-2, with 8 bases identical to TRBD1. The CDR3 contains 13 residues. Per germline, CDR1 MNHNY and CDR2 SVGAGI (reference sequence). V shed 2 bases and J 7 bases; nucleotides not matched to a gene: 3. CDR3 region: CASSYQGALGYTF. The DNA of the CDR3 is TGTGCCAGCAGTTACCAGGGGGCGCTTGGCTACACCTTC.